This TCR beta chain was recovered during a study of CD8+ T cells in alopecia areata. Treatment reported: oral pan-JAK inhibitor, 5-10 mg twice daily. TCR sequencing used cDNA made by reverse transcription of extracted RNA. Clones were read by immunoSEQ multiplex PCR, and TCRdb kept only the in-frame ones, dropping some. Among roughly 170,000 clones listed, roughly three fifths were seen once. V was clipped by 4 bases and J by 4 bases; unmatched bases: 6. This CDR3 is 16 amino acids long. The germline V gene encodes CDR1 SEHNR and CDR2 FQNEAQ (reference sequence). This receptor was taken from a human donor with alopecia areata. The sample consisted of CD8+ T cells sorted from blood, taken at week 24, from a patient treated with tofacitinib. The chain joins TRBV7-9 to TRBJ2-1, with TRBD2 matching over 11 bases. This chain's CDR3 is CASSSPGLAGYNEQFF. The DNA for the CDR3 is TGTGCCAGCAGCTCCCCCGGACTAGCGGGTTACAATGAGCAGTTCTTC.